Below, 20 T cell receptor beta chains from the same sample are listed, as sequenced in a study of T cell responses to AZD1222 COVID-19 vaccine. Libraries were prepared by immunoSEQ multiplex PCR; TCRdb keeps only in-frame clonotypes and omits some of them. The sample shows 130,000 or so clones, 75% to 90% of them seen only once. The sample in question was peripheral blood, obtained on day 0 of AZD1222 vaccination. These TCRs come from an adult in good health.

This clone was seen a handful of times. The V call is TRBV7-9, the J call TRBJ2-7, with D possibly TRBD1 on 6 matching bases. V dropped 4 bases and J dropped 2 bases, with 12 bases sitting between them. Per germline, CDR1 SEHNR and CDR2 FQNEAQ (reference sequence). The CDR3 loop spans 14 amino acids. CDR3 region: CASSYRTEPYEQYF. In nucleotides, the CDR3 is TGTGCCAGCAGCTATAGGACAGAGCCCTACGAGCAGTACTTC.

The rearrangement joins TRBV5-1 to TRBJ2-7; 10 bases match TRBD2. The CDR3 sequence is 16 residues long. Germline CDR1 reads SGHRS; CDR2 reads YFSETQ. J lost 3 bases, V lost 0 bases, and 6 bases had no gene match. The CDR3: CASSLVGGTSVYEQYF. For the CDR3, the DNA is TGCGCCAGCAGCTTGGTGGGTGGGACTAGCGTCTACGAGCAGTACTTC.

The V call is TRBV3-1 (or the pseudogene TRBV3-2), the J call TRBJ1-1, with 8 bases lining up with TRBD1. The length of the CDR3 is 13 residues. The germline CDR1 and CDR2 sequences are LGHDT and YNNKEL (reference sequence). V dropped 4 bases and J dropped 8; count of bases not matched to a gene: 6. DNA for the CDR3: TGTGCCAGCAGCCCTTGGACAGGGTCCGAAGCTTTCTTT. This codes for CASSPWTGSEAFF.

V is TRBV4-1 and J is TRBJ1-6, with D perhaps matching TRBD1 (5 bases). The ends were cut back, 1 base at V and 0 bases at J, with 19 bases in the middle. This CDR3 is 20 amino acids long. The germline V gene has CDR1 MGHRA and CDR2 YSYEKL. The CDR3 DNA sequence: TGCGCCAGCAGCCAAGTCTTTTTGGGCCAGGGAAGCTCCTATAATTCACCCCTCCACTTT. It codes for CASSQVFLGQGSSYNSPLHF.

The CDR3 nucleotides are TGTGCCAGCTCACGGGGCCCAGGGGGCACAGATACGCAGTATTTT. It yields the protein CASSRGPGGTDTQYF. The gene calls are TRBV18 and TRBJ2-3; D is perhaps TRBD1 (6 bases). Trimming removed 4 bases at V and 1 base at J, with 12 bases between. Per germline, CDR1 KGHSH and CDR2 LQKENI. This CDR3 is built from 15 residues.

CDR3 in DNA: TGTGCCAGCAGTAGCCTGGGGCTCACCTACGAGCAGTACTTC. Translation gives CASSSLGLTYEQYF. The V and J genes are TRBV6-5 and TRBJ2-7, with TRBD1 as a possible D gene (5 bases). This CDR3 region has 14 residues. The V end lost 5 bases, the J end lost 2 bases, and 13 bases lay between the germline ends. Germline V lookup: CDR1 MNHEY, CDR2 SVGAGI.

The chain uses TRBV28 and TRBJ1-4, with D uncertain. Between the trimmed V and J ends, which lost 2 bases and 5 bases, there was a span of 9 bases. Germline V gives CDR1 MDHEN, CDR2 SYDVKM. This CDR3 comprises 14 residues. Here the CDR3 reads CASSLTFPNEKLFF. The DNA for the CDR3 is TGTGCCAGCAGTTTAACTTTCCCCAATGAAAAACTGTTTTTT.

This clone appeared once. V is TRBV19 and J is TRBJ1-5, with no clear D. This CDR3 region has 15 residues. CDR1 and CDR2 from the germline V gene are LNHDA and SQIVND (reference sequence). The ends were cut back, 0 bases at V and 7 bases at J, with 13 bases in the middle. The CDR3 region has the DNA TGTGCCAGTAGTATAGATCGGGATCCTTACCAGCCCCAGCATTTT. It is translated as CASSIDRDPYQPQHF. The full variable domain, with the rest looked up from reference TRBV19 and TRBJ1-5, is DGGITQSPKYLFRKEGQNVTLSCEQNLNHDAMYWYRQDPGQGLRLIYYSQIVNDFQKGDIAEGYSVSREKKESFPLTVTSAQKNPTAFYLCASSIDRDPYQPQHFGDGTRLSIL.

The rearrangement uses TRBV3-1 (or the pseudogene TRBV3-2) and TRBJ2-3; D remains ambiguous. Per the germline V gene, CDR1 is LGHDT and CDR2 is YNNKEL (reference sequence). V shed 2 bases and J shed 2 bases, with 14 bases lying between them. The CDR3 has 16 amino acids. CDR3 sequence: CASSQSDFHPTDTQYF. For the CDR3, the DNA is TGTGCCAGCAGCCAATCTGACTTCCACCCCACAGATACGCAGTATTTT.

This clone was recorded only once. The chain recombines TRBV7-2 with TRBJ1-3; D is ambiguous. The CDR3 runs to 16 residues. Germline V gene lookup returns CDR1 SGHTA and CDR2 FQGNSA. V was trimmed by 5 bases and J by 0 bases, leaving 14 bases between them. The CDR3 sequence: CASSPRPGSSGNTIYF. CDR3 in DNA: TGTGCCAGCAGCCCTCGGCCTGGCAGCTCTGGAAACACCATATATTTT.

This clone has at least ten counts. J is TRBJ2-2 and V is TRBV5-6, with TRBD1 matching 7 bases. This CDR3 region has 13 residues. Germline CDR1 reads SGHDT; CDR2 reads YYEEEE. J lost 11 bases, V lost 7 bases, and 11 bases had no gene match. As DNA, the CDR3 is TGTGCCAGCGGCCTGACCGGGACAGCAGAGCTGTTTTTT. Translation gives CASGLTGTAELFF.

V and J are TRBV5-6 and TRBJ1-5; D is unresolved. CDR1 is SGHDT, CDR2 YYEEEE, per germline. The length of the CDR3 is 14 residues. With 1 base removed from V and 0 bases from J, the gap between germline ends came to 5 bases. The CDR3 DNA follows: TGTGCCAGCAGCTTGCGGGTTAGCAATCAGCCCCAGCATTTT. This gives the protein CASSLRVSNQPQHF.

The J gene is TRBJ1-3, the V gene TRBV18, with D perhaps matching TRBD1 (5 bases). The CDR3 loop spans 17 amino acids. CDR1 KGHSH and CDR2 LQKENI come from the germline V gene. The V gene lost 3 bases and the J gene lost 4 bases, with 19 bases spanning the gap. CDR3 sequence (DNA): TGTGCCAGCTCACCGGGAGGCGGCAGGGTCTCCGGAAACACCATATATTTT. It specifies CASSPGGGRVSGNTIYF.

This clone appeared a few times. J is TRBJ1-1 and V is TRBV5-6; TRBD1 agrees at 7 bases. The germline CDR1 and CDR2 sequences are SGHDT and YYEEEE. This CDR3 is built from 16 residues. After removal of 3 bases from V and 5 bases from J, the junction contained 13 bases not matched to a gene. CDR3 sequence: CASSSRQGKWETEAFF. CDR3 DNA: TGTGCCAGCAGCTCCCGACAGGGAAAGTGGGAGACTGAAGCTTTCTTT.

V usage is TRBV19 and J usage is TRBJ1-1; a weak D match, TRBD1 (5 bases). The CDR3 contains 15 residues. Looked up from germline, CDR1 is LNHDA and CDR2 is SQIVND (reference sequence). V dropped 3 bases and J dropped 0 bases, with 11 bases sitting between them. The CDR3 nucleotides are TGTGCCAGTAGTATCCTCCAGGGACTGAACACTGAAGCTTTCTTT. Protein sequence: CASSILQGLNTEAFF.

The chain couples TRBV5-1 to TRBJ2-2; D is possibly TRBD2 (6 bases). The CDR3 loop spans 16 amino acids. The germline V gene encodes CDR1 SGHRS and CDR2 YFSETQ. The V and J ends lost 4 bases and 0 bases respectively, with 13 bases between them. CDR3 loop: CASSPIAVTNTGELFF. DNA for the CDR3: TGCGCCAGCAGCCCGATAGCGGTGACGAACACCGGGGAGCTGTTTTTT.

The gene calls are TRBV5-1 and TRBJ2-6; 7 nucleotides agree with TRBD1. This CDR3 spans 15 amino acids. Per germline, CDR1 SGHRS and CDR2 YFSETQ. V trimming: 3 bases; J trimming: 2 bases; junction bases outside the gene matches: 2. CDR3 DNA sequence: TGCGCCAGCAGCTCAGGGGGAACTGGGGCCAACGTCCTGACTTTC. The encoded protein is CASSSGGTGANVLTF.

V gene TRBV19 combines with J gene TRBJ1-4; unclear D gene. CDR3 length equals 15 residues. Trimming took 1 base from V and 10 from J, leaving 16 bases between them. Germline CDR1 and CDR2: LNHDA and SQIVND (reference sequence). CDR3 sequence (DNA): TGTGCCAGTAGTATAGGAGTCGTATCGTCGGTAAAACTGTTTTTT. Its translation: CASSIGVVSSVKLFF. The full variable domain, completed using reference TRBV19 and TRBJ1-4, is DGGITQSPKYLFRKEGQNVTLSCEQNLNHDAMYWYRQDPGQGLRLIYYSQIVNDFQKGDIAEGYSVSREKKESFPLTVTSAQKNPTAFYLCASSIGVVSSVKLFFGSGTQLSVL.

This chain uses TRBV5-8 with TRBJ2-7, with no clear D. V gave up 6 bases and J gave up 0 bases, with 19 bases separating them. This CDR3 spans 16 amino acids. Germline V gives CDR1 SGHTS, CDR2 YDEGEE. DNA for the CDR3: TGTGCCAGCACCGTTCTTGGTCCCCTCAGCTCCTACGAGCAGTACTTC. It specifies CASTVLGPLSSYEQYF.

The V call is TRBV5-4, the J call TRBJ1-2, with D unresolved. CDR1 is SGHNT and CDR2 is YYREEE in the germline V gene (reference sequence). The V end lost 3 bases, the J end lost 2 bases, and 8 bases lay between the germline ends. The CDR3 sequence is 13 residues long. CDR3 sequence reads: CASSSGKNYGYTF. The DNA for the CDR3 is TGTGCCAGCAGCTCCGGGAAGAACTATGGCTACACCTTC.